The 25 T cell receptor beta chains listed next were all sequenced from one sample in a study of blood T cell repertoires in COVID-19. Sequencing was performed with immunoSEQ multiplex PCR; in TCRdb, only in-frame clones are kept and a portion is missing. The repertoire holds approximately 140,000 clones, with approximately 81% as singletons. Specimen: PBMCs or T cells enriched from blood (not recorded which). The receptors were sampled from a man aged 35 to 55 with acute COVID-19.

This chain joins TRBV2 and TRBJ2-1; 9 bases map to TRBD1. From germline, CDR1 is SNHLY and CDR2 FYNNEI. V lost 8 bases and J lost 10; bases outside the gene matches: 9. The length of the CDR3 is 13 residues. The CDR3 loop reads CASPSGQGEEQFF. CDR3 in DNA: TGTGCCAGCCCCTCGGGACAGGGAGAGGAGCAGTTCTTC.

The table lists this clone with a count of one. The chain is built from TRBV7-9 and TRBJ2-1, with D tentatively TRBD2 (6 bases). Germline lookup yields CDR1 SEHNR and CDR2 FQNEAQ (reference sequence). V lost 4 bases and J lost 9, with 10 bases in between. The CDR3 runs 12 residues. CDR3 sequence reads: CASSSRRGEQFF. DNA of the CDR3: TGTGCCAGCAGCTCGCGGCGGGGTGAGCAGTTCTTC.

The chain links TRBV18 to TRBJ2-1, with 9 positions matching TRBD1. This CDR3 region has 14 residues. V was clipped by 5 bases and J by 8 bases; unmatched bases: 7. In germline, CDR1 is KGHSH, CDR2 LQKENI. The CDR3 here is CASSAGTGIDEQFF. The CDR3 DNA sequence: TGTGCCAGCTCAGCCGGGACAGGGATCGATGAGCAGTTCTTC.

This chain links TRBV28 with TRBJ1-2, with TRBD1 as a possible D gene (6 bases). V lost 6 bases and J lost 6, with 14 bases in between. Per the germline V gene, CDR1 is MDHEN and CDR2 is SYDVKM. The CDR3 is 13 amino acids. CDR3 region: CASRQQGSHGYTF. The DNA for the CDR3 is TGTGCCAGCAGACAACAGGGAAGTCATGGCTACACCTTC.

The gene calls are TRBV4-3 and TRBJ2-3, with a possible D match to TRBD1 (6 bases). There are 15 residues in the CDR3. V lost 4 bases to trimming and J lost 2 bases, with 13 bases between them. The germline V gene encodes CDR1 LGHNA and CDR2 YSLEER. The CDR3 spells CASSPTGKNTDTQYF. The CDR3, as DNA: TGCGCCAGCAGCCCAACAGGGAAGAACACAGATACGCAGTATTTT.

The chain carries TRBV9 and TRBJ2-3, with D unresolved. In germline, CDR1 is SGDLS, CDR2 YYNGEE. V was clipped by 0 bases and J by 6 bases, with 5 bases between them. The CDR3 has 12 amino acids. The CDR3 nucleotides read TGTGCCAGCAGCGTAGCTACGGATACGCAGTATTTT. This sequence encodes CASSVATDTQYF.

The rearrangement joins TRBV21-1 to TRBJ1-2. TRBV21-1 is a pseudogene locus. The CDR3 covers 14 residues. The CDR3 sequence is CASSKAVRIYGYTF. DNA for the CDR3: TGTGCCAGCAGCAAAGCTGTGCGGATCTATGGCTACACCTTC.

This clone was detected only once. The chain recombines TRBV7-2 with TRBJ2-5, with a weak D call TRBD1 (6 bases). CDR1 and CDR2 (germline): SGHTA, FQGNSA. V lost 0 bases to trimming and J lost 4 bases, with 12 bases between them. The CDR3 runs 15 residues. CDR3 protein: CASSLAARGRETQYF. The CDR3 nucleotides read TGTGCCAGCAGCTTAGCGGCCAGGGGAAGAGAGACCCAGTACTTC.

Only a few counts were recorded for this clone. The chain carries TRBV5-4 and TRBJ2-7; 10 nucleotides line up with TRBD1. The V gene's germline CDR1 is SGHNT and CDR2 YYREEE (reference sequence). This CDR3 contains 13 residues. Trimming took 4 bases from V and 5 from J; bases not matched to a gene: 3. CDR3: CASSPGQGDEQYF. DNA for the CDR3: TGTGCCAGCAGCCCCGGACAGGGGGACGAGCAGTACTTC.

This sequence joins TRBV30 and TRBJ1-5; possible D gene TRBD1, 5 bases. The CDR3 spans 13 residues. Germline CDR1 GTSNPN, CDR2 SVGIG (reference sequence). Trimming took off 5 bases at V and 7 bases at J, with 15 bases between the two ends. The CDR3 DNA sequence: TGTGCCTGGGCGGGGGAAACCGGCCAGCCCCAGCATTTT. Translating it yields CAWAGETGQPQHF.

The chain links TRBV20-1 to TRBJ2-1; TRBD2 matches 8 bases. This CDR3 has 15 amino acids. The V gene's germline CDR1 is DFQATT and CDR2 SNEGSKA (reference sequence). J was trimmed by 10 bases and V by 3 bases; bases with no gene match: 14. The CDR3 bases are TGCAGTGCTAGTGAGACTAGCGCCCACTTTTACGAGCAGTTCTTC. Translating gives CSASETSAHFYEQFF.

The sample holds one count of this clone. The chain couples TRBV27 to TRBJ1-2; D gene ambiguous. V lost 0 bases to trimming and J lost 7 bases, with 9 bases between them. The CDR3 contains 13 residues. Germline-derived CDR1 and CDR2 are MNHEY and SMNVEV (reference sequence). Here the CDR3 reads CASSLSATSGYTF. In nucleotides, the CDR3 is TGTGCCAGCAGTTTATCCGCGACATCTGGCTACACCTTC.

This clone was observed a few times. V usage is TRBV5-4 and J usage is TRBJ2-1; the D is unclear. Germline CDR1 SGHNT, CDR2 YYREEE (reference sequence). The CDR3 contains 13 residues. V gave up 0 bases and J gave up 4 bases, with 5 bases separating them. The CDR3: CASSLGSYNEQFF. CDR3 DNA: TGTGCCAGCAGCTTGGGTAGTTACAATGAGCAGTTCTTC.

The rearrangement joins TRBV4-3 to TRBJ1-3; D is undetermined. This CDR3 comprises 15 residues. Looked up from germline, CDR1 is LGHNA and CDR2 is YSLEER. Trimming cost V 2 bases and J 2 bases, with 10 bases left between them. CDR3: CASSQMRATGNTIYF. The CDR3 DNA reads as TGCGCCAGCAGCCAAATGCGGGCAACTGGAAACACCATATATTTT.

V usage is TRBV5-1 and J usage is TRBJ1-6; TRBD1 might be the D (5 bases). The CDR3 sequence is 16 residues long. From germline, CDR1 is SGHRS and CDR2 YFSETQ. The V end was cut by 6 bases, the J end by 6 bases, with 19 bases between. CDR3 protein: CASTSRGVGANSPLHF. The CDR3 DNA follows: TGCGCCAGCACCTCCCGGGGGGTGGGAGCTAATTCACCCCTCCACTTT.

The chain's CDR3 is CASSPPSYEQFF. For the CDR3, the DNA is TGTGCCAGCAGCCCCCCGTCCTATGAGCAGTTCTTC. The V call is TRBV9, the J call TRBJ2-1; no clear D gene. V shed 4 bases and J shed 8 bases, with 10 bases lying between them. In germline, CDR1 is SGDLS, CDR2 YYNGEE. The CDR3 extends over 12 amino acids.

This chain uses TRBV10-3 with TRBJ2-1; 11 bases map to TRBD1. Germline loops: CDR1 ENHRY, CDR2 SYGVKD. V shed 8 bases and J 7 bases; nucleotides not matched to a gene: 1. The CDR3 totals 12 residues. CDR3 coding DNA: TGTGCCATCCGGGACAGGGGGAATGAGCAGTTCTTC. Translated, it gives CAIRDRGNEQFF.

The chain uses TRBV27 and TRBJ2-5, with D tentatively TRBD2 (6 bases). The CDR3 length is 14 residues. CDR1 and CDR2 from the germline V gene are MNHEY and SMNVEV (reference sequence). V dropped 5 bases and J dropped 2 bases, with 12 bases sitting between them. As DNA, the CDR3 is TGTGCCAGCAGTCCTGGGACTGAACAAGAGACCCAGTACTTC. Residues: CASSPGTEQETQYF.

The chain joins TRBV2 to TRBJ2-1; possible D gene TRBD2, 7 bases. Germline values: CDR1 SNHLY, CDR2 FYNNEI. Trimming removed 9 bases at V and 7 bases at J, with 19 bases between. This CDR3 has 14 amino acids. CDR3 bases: TGTGCCAGTTCCTGGGGGGGGCAAGGAAATGAGCAGTTCTTC. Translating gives CASSWGGQGNEQFF.

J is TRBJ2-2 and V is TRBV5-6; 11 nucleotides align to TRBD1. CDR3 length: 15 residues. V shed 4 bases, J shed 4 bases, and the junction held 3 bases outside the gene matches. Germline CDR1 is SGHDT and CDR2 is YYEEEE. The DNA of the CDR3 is TGTGCCAGCAGCCAGGACAGGGGGCTCACCGGGGAGCTGTTTTTT. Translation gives CASSQDRGLTGELFF.

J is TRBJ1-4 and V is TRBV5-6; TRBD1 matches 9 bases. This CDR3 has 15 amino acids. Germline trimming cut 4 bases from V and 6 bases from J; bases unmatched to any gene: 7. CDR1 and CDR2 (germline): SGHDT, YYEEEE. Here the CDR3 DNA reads TGTGCCAGCAGCGCAACAGGGGGCGCTTATGAAAAACTGTTTTTT. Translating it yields CASSATGGAYEKLFF. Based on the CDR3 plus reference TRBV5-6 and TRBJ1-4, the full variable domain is DAGVTQSPTHLIKTRGQQVTLRCSPKSGHDTVSWYQQALGQGPQFIFQYYEEEERQRGNFPDRFSGHQFPNYSSELNVNALLLGDSALYLCASSATGGAYEKLFFGSGTQLSVL.

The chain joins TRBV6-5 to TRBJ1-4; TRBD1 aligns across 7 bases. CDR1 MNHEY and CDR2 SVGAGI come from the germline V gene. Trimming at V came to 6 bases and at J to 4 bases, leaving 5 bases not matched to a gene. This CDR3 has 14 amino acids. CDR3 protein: CASRLTGNNEKLFF. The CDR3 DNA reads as TGTGCCAGCAGGCTGACAGGGAATAATGAAAAACTGTTTTTT.

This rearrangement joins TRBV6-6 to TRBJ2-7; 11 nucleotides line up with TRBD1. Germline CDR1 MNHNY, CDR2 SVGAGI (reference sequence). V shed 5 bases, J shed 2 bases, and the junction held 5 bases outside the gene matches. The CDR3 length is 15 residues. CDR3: CASSEGQGVTYEQYF. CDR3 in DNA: TGTGCCAGCAGTGAGGGACAGGGGGTAACCTACGAGCAGTACTTC.

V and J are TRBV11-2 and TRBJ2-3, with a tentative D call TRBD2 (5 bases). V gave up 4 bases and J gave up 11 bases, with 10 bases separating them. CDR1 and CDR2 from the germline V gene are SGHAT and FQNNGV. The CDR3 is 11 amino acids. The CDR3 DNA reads TGTGCCAGCAGCTCCGGGATTCTGCAGTATTTT. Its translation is CASSSGILQYF.

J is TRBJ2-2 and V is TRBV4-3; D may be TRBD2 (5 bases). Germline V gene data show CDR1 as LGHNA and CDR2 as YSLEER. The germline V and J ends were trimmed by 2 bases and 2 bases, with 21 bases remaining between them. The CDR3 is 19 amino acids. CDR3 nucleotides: TGCGCCAGCAGCCAAAGTCTAACGGGCGGGTGGTCCAACACCGGGGAGCTGTTTTTT. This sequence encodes CASSQSLTGGWSNTGELFF.